The clone carrying this T cell receptor beta chain was seen a single time. No antigen is known for it. V lost 6 bases and J lost 1, with 18 bases in between. Germline V gene data show CDR1 as DFQATT and CDR2 as SNEGSKA (reference sequence). The CDR3 consists of 15 residues. These data are taken from a study of T cell repertoires in cytomegalovirus infection. Turning to the study itself: Public TCR beta signature analysis indicated the presence of both CMV infection and matching HLA type.

A single record per CDR3 protein comes from TCRdb applying MiXCR to the reads. This sample has about 490,000 distinct CDR3 sequences, with approximately 26% found just once. Overall study results and limits: The response measured ex vivo was dominated by TCR beta clonotypes (HLA-C-restricted and CMV-specific). Adding up the frequency of public TCR beta families identified people who carried CMV plus the relevant HLA.

J is TRBJ1-1 and V is TRBV20-1; D remains unclear. This receptor was obtained from a human donor in good health (CMV status not recorded). Some clones in this sample may be carry-over from other donors' samples. The sample taken for sequencing was PBMCs. The CDR3 nucleotides read TGCAGTGCAGCGACGGGGTCTCCGTGGAACACTGAAGCTTTCTTT. Translated: CSAATGSPWNTEAFF.